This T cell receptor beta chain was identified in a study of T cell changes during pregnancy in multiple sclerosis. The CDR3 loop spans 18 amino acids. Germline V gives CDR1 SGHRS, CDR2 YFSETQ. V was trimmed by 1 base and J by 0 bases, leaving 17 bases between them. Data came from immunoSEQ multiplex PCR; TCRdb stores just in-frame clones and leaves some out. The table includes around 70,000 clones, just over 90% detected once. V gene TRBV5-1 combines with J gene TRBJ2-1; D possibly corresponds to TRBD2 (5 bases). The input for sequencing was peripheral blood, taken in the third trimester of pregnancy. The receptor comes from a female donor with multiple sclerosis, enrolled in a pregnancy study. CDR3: CASSLTDSARSSYNEQFF. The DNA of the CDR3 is TGCGCCAGCAGCTTGACGGATAGCGCTAGGAGCTCCTACAATGAGCAGTTCTTC.